These T cell receptor beta chains were read from a single sample in a study of blood T cell repertoires in COVID-19. Profiled with immunoSEQ multiplex PCR; TCRdb holds only in-frame clones, not every one. The data contain more than 300,000 clones, under 85% of them singletons. Material for sequencing was PBMCs or T cells enriched from blood (not recorded which). Every receptor here comes from a woman aged 50 to 60 who had recovered from COVID-19. The CDR3 runs from the conserved cysteine through the conserved F or W. D genes are given only for firm matches. Clone size, where shown, is once, few, many, or a class for clones that have expanded.

>TRBJ2-3|TRBD2|NA|TRBV5-4
TGTGCCAGCGGTACCGGGACTAGGAGGAGCACAGATACGCAGTATTTT
CASGTGTRRSTDTQYF
>TRBJ2-3|TRBD2|few|TRBV2
TGTGCCTCACTAGCGACTAGCACAGATACGCAGTATTTT
CASLATSTDTQYF
>TRBJ1-1|NA|NA|TRBV2
TGTGCCAGCAGTGAAGGGGGGGGAACTGAAGCTTTCTTT
CASSEGGGTEAFF
>TRBJ1-2|NA|NA|TRBV11-2
TGTGCCAGCAGCTTAAGGGACTCGGGCTACACCTTC
CASSLRDSGYTF
>TRBJ2-7|TRBD2|NA|TRBV4-3
TGCGCCAGCAGCCAAGATTCTTCGGCTAGCGGGTCCTACGAGCAGTACTTC
CASSQDSSASGSYEQYF
>TRBJ2-1|TRBD2|NA|TRBV11-3
TGTGCCAGCAGCTTAGGCGGGAGTCAAATTGAGCAGTTCTTC
CASSLGGSQIEQFF
>TRBJ1-6|NA|NA|TRBV7-2
TGTGCCAGCAGAGAGTCGAATTCACCCCTCCACTTT
CASRESNSPLHF
>TRBJ1-6|NA|once|TRBV3-1/TRBV3-2
TGTGCCAGCAGCCAAGCAGGGAACGGTTCACCCCTCCACTTT
CASSQAGNGSPLHF
>TRBJ2-3|NA|NA|TRBV19
TGTGCCAGTAGTATGGCGGGCACATTCATCGTAGATACGCAGTATTTT
CASSMAGTFIVDTQYF
>TRBJ1-3|NA|NA|TRBV11-3
TGTGCCAGCAGCCTCACAGGGACTGGAAACACCATATATTTT
CASSLTGTGNTIYF
>TRBJ1-2|NA|once|TRBV5-6
TGTGCCAGCAGCAACATTGCAGGGATTGGAGGCTACACCTTC
CASSNIAGIGGYTF
>TRBJ1-2|TRBD1|NA|TRBV2
TGTGCCAGCAGGACAGGGTTACTCTATGGCTACACCTTC
CASRTGLLYGYTF
>TRBJ1-1|NA|NA|TRBV20-1
TGCAGTGCTAGTCGACAGGACACTGAAGCTTTCTTT
CSASRQDTEAFF
>TRBJ2-7|NA|NA|TRBV5-5
TGTGCCAGCAGCTTGGTAGGACAATACTACGAGCAGTACTTC
CASSLVGQYYEQYF
>TRBJ1-4|NA|NA|TRBV5-6
TGTGCCAGCAGCTTGGCCGGGAGGGTCGGGATGGGTGGAAAACTGTTTTTT
CASSLAGRVGMGGKLFF
>TRBJ1-1|NA|NA|TRBV4-2
TGTGCCAGCAGCCAACCGAACTCCGAGGGCACTGAAGCTTTCTTT
CASSQPNSEGTEAFF
>TRBJ1-2|NA|NA|TRBV5-6
TGTGCCAGCAGCTTGCCCAGGGTTAACTATGGCTACACCTTC
CASSLPRVNYGYTF
>TRBJ1-2|NA|NA|TRBV9
TGTGCCAGCAGCTATGGAGCTAACTATGGCTACACCTTC
CASSYGANYGYTF
>TRBJ1-1|NA|NA|TRBV3-1/TRBV3-2
TGTGCCAGCAGCGTGGGCCGTGAAGCTTTCTTT
CASSVGREAFF
>TRBJ2-7|TRBD2|NA|TRBV18
TGTGCCAGCTCACCATTAGGCGGGAGCGTCGGCGAGCAGTACTTC
CASSPLGGSVGEQYF
>TRBJ1-1|TRBD1|NA|TRBV5-4
TGTGCCAGCAGCTTTCGGGACAGGGGTTTCGCTGAAGCTTTCTTT
CASSFRDRGFAEAFF
>TRBJ1-1|NA|NA|TRBV9
TGTGCCAGCAGCGGGGCAGGGTCCTCGAACACTGAAGCTTTCTTT
CASSGAGSSNTEAFF
>TRBJ2-2|NA|NA|TRBV5-5
TGTGCCAGCAGCTTGTCAGGGAAGAACACCGGGGAGCTGTTTTTT
CASSLSGKNTGELFF
>TRBJ1-2|NA|NA|TRBV6-5
TGTGCCAGCACTTCCGGTGGGACACGAGACTATGGCTACACCTTC
CASTSGGTRDYGYTF
>TRBJ2-3|NA|NA|TRBV9
TGTGCCAGCAGCGTCAACCCCGCGTCAGATACGCAGTATTTT
CASSVNPASDTQYF
>TRBJ1-2|TRBD1|NA|TRBV24-1
TGTGCCACCAGTGATCCGGGTGACAGGGTCTTCCTTTGGGGCTACACCTTC
CATSDPGDRVFLWGYTF
>TRBJ2-7|TRBD1|NA|TRBV7-8
TGTGCCAGCAGCTTAGTGCGGACAGGGTTTCTCTACGAGCAGTACTTC
CASSLVRTGFLYEQYF
>TRBJ2-7|TRBD1|NA|TRBV11-2
TGTGCCAGCAAAAAAGACAGGGTCTCCTACGAGCAGTACTTC
CASKKDRVSYEQYF
>TRBJ1-6|NA|NA|TRBV4-1
TGCGCCAGCAGCCAAGGCGAAGTTAATAATTCACCCCTCCACTTT
CASSQGEVNNSPLHF
>TRBJ1-2|TRBD1|few|TRBV27
TGTGCCAGCAGGACCGGGACAGACGCCTATGGCTACACCTTC
CASRTGTDAYGYTF
>TRBJ1-2|NA|NA|TRBV6-2/TRBV6-3
TGTGCCAGCACCCCCGGGACACTGATCTATGGCTACACCTTC
CASTPGTLIYGYTF
>TRBJ2-3|NA|NA|TRBV7-2
TGTGCCAGCAGCTTAGCCACGGGGGGCACAGATACGCAGTATTTT
CASSLATGGTDTQYF
>TRBJ2-2|TRBD1|few|TRBV19
TGTGCCAGTAGTATAGGACAGGGGTTAATGACCGGGGAGCTGTTTTTT
CASSIGQGLMTGELFF
>TRBJ1-2|TRBD1|NA|TRBV5-1
TGCGCCAGCAGCATAGACAGGGGTGCTAACTATGGCTACACCTTC
CASSIDRGANYGYTF
>TRBJ2-3|TRBD2|NA|TRBV11-2
TGTGCCAGCAGCTTAGAGGCGGGAGAGCGAGGTACGCAGTATTTT
CASSLEAGERGTQYF
>TRBJ2-7|NA|once|TRBV5-6
TGTGCCAGCAGCGCGGGACTCGGGGGCTACGAGCAGTACTTC
CASSAGLGGYEQYF
>TRBJ2-1|NA|many|TRBV4-1
TGCGCCAGCAGCCAAGATCGCGAGAAGCAGTTCTTC
CASSQDREKQFF
>TRBJ1-2|TRBD1|once|TRBV19
TGTGCCAGTAGCCGCGACAGGGGGGATGGCTACACCTTC
CASSRDRGDGYTF
>TRBJ1-1|NA|NA|TRBV11-3
TGTGCCAGCAGCTACCCTGGAGGCGCTGAAGCTTTCTTT
CASSYPGGAEAFF
>TRBJ1-2|TRBD1|NA|TRBV5-1
TGCGCCAGCAGCCAGGACAGGGAATATGGCTACACCTTC
CASSQDREYGYTF
>TRBJ2-7|TRBD1|NA|TRBV6-5
TGTGCCAGCAGCACTCCGGGACAGACCTCCGAGCAGTACTTC
CASSTPGQTSEQYF
>TRBJ1-2|NA|NA|TRBV7-2
TGTGCCAGCAGCTTATCAACGGCAGAGGGTGGCTACACCTTC
CASSLSTAEGGYTF
>TRBJ2-7|NA|once|TRBV11-1
TGTGCCAGCAGCTTACGAGGGCCTACCGGGGGAGAGCAGTACTTC
CASSLRGPTGGEQYF
>TRBJ2-5|NA|NA|TRBV7-2
TGTGCCAGCAGCTTAGCTCGAGTGGAGACCCAGTACTTC
CASSLARVETQYF
>TRBJ2-1|TRBD2|NA|TRBV20-1
TGCAGTGCTAGTGCTAGCGGGAAAGGCAATGAGCAGTTCTTC
CSASASGKGNEQFF
>TRBJ1-1|TRBD1|few|TRBV20-1
TGCAGTGCTAGGTATCAGGGGGGAGCTTTCTTT
CSARYQGGAFF
>TRBJ1-2|TRBD1|NA|TRBV11-3
TGTGCCAGCAGCTTAGTCTGGCAGGGGGATGGCTACACCTTC
CASSLVWQGDGYTF
>TRBJ1-3|NA|many|TRBV4-1
TGCGCCAGCAGCCAGGTTCAAACAGGGAACACCATATATTTT
CASSQVQTGNTIYF
>TRBJ1-1|NA|NA|TRBV5-4
TGTGCCAGCTCCAATGGGGGGGACCCCACTGAAGCTTTCTTT
CASSNGGDPTEAFF
>TRBJ2-7|NA|NA|TRBV10-3
TGTGCCATCAGTGAGTCTGGGACTGGTCCATACGAGCAGTACTTC
CAISESGTGPYEQYF
>TRBJ2-2|TRBD1|NA|TRBV5-1
TGCGCCAGCAGCTCGGGACAGGGAAAGATCATTGGCGGGGAGCTGTTTTTT
CASSSGQGKIIGGELFF
>TRBJ2-5|TRBD2|NA|TRBV6-6
TGTGCCAGCAGAAACGGGAGGTTGGGGGGGCAAGAGACCCAGTACTTC
CASRNGRLGGQETQYF